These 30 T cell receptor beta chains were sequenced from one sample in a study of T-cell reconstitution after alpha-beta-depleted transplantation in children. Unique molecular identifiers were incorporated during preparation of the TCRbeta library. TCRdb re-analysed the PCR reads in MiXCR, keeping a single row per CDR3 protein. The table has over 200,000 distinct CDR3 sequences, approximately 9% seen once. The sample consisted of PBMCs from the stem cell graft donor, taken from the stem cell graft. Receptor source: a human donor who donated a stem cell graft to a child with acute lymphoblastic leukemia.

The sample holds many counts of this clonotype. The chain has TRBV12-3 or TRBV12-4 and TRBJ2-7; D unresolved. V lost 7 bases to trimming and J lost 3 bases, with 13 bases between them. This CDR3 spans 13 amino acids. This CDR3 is CASTLGPGYEQYF. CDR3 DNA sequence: TGTGCCAGCACATTGGGTCCGGGCTACGAGCAGTACTTC.

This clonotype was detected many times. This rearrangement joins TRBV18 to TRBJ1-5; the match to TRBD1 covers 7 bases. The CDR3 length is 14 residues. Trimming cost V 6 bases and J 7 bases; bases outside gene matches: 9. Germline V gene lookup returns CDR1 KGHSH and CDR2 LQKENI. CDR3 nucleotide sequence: TGTGCCAGCTCTCAAGGGGCAGGGGGGCAGCCCCAGCATTTT. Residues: CASSQGAGGQPQHF. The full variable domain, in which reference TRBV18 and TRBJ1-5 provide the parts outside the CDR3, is NAGVMQNPRHLVRRRGQEARLRCSPMKGHSHVYWYRQLPEEGLKFMVYLQKENIIDESGMPKERFSAEFPKEGPSILRIQQVVRGDSAAYFCASSQGAGGQPQHFGDGTRLSIL.

The CDR3 DNA follows: TGTGCCAGCAGCGCCCCCGTTGCGGCCAACGAGCAGTACTTC. This codes for CASSAPVAANEQYF. The chain has TRBV6-1 and TRBJ2-7; D is uncertain. With 6 bases removed from V and 5 bases from J, the gap between germline ends came to 17 bases. Germline CDR1 and CDR2: MNHNS and SASEGT. The CDR3 length is 14 residues.

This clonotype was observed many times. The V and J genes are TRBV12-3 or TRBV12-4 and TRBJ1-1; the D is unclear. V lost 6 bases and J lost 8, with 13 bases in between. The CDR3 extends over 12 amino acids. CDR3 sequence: CASSTELSEAFF. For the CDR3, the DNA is TGTGCCAGCAGCACAGAACTTTCAGAAGCTTTCTTT.

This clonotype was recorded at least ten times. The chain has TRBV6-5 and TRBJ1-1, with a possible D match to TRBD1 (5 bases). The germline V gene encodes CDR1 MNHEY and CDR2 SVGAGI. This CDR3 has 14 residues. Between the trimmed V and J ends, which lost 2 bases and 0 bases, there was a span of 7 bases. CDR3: CASSYGAMNTEAFF. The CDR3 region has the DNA TGTGCCAGCAGTTACGGGGCCATGAACACTGAAGCTTTCTTT.

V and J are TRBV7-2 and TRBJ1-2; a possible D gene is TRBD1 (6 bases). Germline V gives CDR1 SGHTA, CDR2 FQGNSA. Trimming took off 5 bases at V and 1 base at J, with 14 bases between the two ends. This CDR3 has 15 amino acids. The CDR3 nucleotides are TGTGCCAGCAGCGAAACAGGGAACTTTAACTATGGCTACACCTTC. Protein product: CASSETGNFNYGYTF.

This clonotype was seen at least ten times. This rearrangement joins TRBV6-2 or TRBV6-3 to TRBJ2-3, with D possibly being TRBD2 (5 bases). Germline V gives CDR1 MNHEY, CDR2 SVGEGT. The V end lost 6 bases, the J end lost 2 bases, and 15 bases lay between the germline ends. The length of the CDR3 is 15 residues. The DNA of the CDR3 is TGTGCCAGCAGCCTCGAATATAGCGCCACAGATACGCAGTATTTT. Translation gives CASSLEYSATDTQYF.

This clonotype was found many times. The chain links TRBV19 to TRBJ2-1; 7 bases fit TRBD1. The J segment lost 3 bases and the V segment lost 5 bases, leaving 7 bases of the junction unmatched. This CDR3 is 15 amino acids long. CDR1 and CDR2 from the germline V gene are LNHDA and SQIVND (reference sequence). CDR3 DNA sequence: TGTGCCAGTAGTCCTCGGACAGGTATCTACAATGAGCAGTTCTTC. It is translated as CASSPRTGIYNEQFF.

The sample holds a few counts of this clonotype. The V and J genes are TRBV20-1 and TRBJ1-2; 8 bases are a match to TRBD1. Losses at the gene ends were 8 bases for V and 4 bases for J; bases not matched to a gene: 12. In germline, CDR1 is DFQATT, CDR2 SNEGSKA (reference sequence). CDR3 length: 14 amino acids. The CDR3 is CSPGADRDFYGYTF. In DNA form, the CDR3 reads TGCAGTCCGGGGGCGGACAGGGACTTCTATGGCTACACCTTC.

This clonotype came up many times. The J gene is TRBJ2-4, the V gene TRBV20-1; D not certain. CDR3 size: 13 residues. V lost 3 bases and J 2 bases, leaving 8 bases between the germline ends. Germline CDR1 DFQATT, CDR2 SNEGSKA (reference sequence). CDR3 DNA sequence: TGCAGTGCTAGTTCCAGATCCAAAAACATTCAGTACTTC. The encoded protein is CSASSRSKNIQYF.

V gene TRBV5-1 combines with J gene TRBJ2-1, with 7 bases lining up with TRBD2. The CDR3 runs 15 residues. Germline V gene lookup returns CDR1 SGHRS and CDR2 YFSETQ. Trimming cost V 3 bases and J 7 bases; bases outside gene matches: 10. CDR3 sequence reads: CASSSSTSLRNEQFF. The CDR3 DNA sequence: TGCGCCAGCAGCTCGTCGACTAGCCTTAGAAATGAGCAGTTCTTC.

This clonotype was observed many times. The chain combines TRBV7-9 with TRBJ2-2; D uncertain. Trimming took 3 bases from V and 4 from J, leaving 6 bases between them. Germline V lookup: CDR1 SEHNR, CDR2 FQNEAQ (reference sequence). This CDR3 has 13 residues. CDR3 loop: CASSFSLTGELFF. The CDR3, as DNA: TGTGCCAGCAGCTTCAGTCTCACCGGGGAGCTGTTTTTT. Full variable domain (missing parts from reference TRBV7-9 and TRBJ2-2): DTGVSQNPRHKITKRGQNVTFRCDPISEHNRLYWYRQTLGQGPEFLTYFQNEAQLEKSRLLSDRFSAERPKGSFSTLEIQRTEQGDSAMYLCASSFSLTGELFFGEGSRLTVL.

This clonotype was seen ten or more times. CDR3 sequence reads: CATSDSTRGSGHSYNEQFF. The CDR3 DNA sequence: TGTGCCACCAGTGATTCTACCCGTGGTAGCGGACACTCCTACAATGAGCAGTTCTTC. This chain joins TRBV24-1 and TRBJ2-1; D perhaps matches TRBD2 (6 bases). V was clipped by 2 bases and J by 0 bases, with 19 bases between them. CDR1 and CDR2 (germline): KGHDR, SFDVKD. The CDR3 runs 19 residues.

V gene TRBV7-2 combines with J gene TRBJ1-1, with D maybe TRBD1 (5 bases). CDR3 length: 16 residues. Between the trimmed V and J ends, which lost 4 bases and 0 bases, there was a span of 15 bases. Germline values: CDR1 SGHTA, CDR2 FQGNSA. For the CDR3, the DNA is TGTGCCAGCAGCTCCGGTGGGGCTCGCATGAACACTGAAGCTTTCTTT. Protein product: CASSSGGARMNTEAFF. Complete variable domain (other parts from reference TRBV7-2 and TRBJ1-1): GAGVSQSPSNKVTEKGKDVELRCDPISGHTALYWYRQSLGQGLEFLIYFQGNSAPDKSGLPSDRFSAERTGGSVSTLTIQRTQQEDSAVYLCASSSGGARMNTEAFFGQGTRLTVV.

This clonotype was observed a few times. Here the CDR3 reads CASRQGNSNQPQHF. The CDR3 region has the DNA TGTGCCAGCAGACAGGGGAATAGCAATCAGCCCCAGCATTTT. This chain joins TRBV6-5 and TRBJ1-5; 7 bases line up with TRBD1. The CDR3 is 14 residues long. V lost 6 bases, J lost 0 bases, and 2 bases stayed unmatched. CDR1 is MNHEY, CDR2 SVGAGI, per germline.

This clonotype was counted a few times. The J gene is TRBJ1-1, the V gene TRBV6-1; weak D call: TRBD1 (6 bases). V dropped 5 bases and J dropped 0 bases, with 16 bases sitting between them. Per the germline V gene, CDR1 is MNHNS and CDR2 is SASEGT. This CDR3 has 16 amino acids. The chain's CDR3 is CASSLTAGDMNTEAFF. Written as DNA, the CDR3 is TGTGCCAGCAGTCTGACTGCAGGGGATATGAACACTGAAGCTTTCTTT.

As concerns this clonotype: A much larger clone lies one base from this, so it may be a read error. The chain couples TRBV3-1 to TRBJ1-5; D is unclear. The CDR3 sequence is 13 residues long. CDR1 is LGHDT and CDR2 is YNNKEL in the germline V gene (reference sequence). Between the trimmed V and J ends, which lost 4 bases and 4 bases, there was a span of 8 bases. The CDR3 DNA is TGTGCCAGCAGCCGGTTGGATAATCAGCCCCAGCATTTT. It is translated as CASSRLDNQPQHF.

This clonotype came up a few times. The CDR3 DNA reads as TGTGCCAGCAGCTTAAATTGGCGAGATACGCAGTATTTT. The encoded protein is CASSLNWRDTQYF. The chain joins TRBV11-3 to TRBJ2-3; D gene unclear. Trimming shortened V by 2 bases and J by 5 bases, and 8 bases separated the two germline ends. Germline V gives CDR1 SGHNT, CDR2 YENEEA. The CDR3 contains 13 residues. Variable domain in full (rest from reference TRBV11-3 and TRBJ2-3): EAGVVQSPRYKIIEKKQPVAFWCNPISGHNTLYWYLQNLGQGPELLIRYENEEAVDDSQLPKDRFSAERLKGVDSTLKIQPAELGDSAVYLCASSLNWRDTQYFGPGTRLTVL.

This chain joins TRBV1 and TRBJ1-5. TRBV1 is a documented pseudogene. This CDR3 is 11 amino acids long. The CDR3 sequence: CTSSQDQPQHF. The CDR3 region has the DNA TGCACCAGCAGCCAAGACCAGCCCCAGCATTTT.

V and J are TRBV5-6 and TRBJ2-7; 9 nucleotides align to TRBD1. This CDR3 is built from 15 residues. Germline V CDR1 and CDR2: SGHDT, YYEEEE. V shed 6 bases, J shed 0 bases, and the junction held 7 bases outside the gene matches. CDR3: CASTPRTGVSYEQYF. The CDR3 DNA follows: TGTGCCAGCACCCCCCGGACAGGGGTCTCCTACGAGCAGTACTTC.

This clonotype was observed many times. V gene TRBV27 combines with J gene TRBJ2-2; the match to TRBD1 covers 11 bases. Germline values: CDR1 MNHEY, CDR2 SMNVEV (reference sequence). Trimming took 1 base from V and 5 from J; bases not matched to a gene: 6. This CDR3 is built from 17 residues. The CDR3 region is CASSLFGQGAPTGELFF. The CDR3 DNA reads TGTGCCAGCAGTTTATTCGGACAGGGGGCGCCTACCGGGGAGCTGTTTTTT.

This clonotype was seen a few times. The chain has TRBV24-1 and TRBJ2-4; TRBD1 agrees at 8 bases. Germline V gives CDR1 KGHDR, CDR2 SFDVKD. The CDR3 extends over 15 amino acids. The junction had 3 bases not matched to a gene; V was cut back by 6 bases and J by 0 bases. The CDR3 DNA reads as TGTGCCACCAGTTCAGGGGGCGAAGCCAAAAACATTCAGTACTTC. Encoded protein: CATSSGGEAKNIQYF.

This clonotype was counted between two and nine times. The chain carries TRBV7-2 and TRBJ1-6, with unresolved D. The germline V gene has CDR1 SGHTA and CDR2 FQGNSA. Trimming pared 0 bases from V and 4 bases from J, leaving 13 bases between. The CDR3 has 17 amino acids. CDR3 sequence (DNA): TGTGCCAGCAGCTTAGCATTCCTCGGGGAGTATAATTCACCCCTCCACTTT. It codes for CASSLAFLGEYNSPLHF.

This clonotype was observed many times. The CDR3 reads CASSLLATNEKLFF. CDR3 nucleotide sequence: TGCGCCAGCAGCCTTCTGGCAACTAATGAAAAACTGTTTTTT. The gene calls are TRBV4-3 and TRBJ1-4; D remains unclear. Trimming removed 4 bases at V and 0 bases at J, with 6 bases between. Germline lookup yields CDR1 LGHNA and CDR2 YSLEER. This CDR3 is built from 14 residues.

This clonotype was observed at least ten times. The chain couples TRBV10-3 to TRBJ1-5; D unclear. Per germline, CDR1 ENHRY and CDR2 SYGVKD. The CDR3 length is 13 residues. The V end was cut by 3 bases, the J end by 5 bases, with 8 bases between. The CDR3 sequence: CAISESGDQPQHF. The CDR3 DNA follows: TGTGCCATCAGTGAATCCGGGGATCAGCCCCAGCATTTT.

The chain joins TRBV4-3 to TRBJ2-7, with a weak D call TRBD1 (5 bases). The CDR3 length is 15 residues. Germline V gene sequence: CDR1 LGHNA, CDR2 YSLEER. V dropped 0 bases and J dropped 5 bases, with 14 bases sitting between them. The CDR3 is CASSQDLGRGNEQYF. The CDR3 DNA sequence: TGCGCCAGCAGCCAAGATCTGGGGCGCGGCAACGAGCAGTACTTC.

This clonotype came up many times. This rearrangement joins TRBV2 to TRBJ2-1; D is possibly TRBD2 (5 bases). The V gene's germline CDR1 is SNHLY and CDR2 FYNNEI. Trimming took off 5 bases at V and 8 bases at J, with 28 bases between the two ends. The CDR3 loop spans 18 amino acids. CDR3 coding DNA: TGTGCCAGCAGTCCAAACCTTAAAACTAGTGGTTCTTTGCATGAGCAGTTCTTC. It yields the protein CASSPNLKTSGSLHEQFF.

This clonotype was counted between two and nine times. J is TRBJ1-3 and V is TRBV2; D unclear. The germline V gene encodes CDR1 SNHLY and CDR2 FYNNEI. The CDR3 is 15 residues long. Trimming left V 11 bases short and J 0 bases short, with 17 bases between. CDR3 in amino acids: CAVILAGNSGNTIYF. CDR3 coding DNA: TGTGCCGTTATCTTGGCGGGGAACTCTGGAAACACCATATATTTT.

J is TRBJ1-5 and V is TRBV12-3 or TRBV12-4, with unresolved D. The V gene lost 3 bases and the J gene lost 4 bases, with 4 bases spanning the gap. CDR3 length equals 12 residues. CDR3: CASSFRNQPQHF. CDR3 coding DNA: TGTGCCAGCAGTTTTAGGAATCAGCCCCAGCATTTT.

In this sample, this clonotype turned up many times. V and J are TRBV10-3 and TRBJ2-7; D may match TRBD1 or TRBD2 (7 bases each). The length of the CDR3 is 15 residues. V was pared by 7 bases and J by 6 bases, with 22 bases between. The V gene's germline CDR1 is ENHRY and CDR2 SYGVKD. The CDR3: CAITGEAGRQGEQYF. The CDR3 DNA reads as TGTGCCATCACCGGTGAAGCGGGGAGACAGGGCGAGCAGTACTTC.